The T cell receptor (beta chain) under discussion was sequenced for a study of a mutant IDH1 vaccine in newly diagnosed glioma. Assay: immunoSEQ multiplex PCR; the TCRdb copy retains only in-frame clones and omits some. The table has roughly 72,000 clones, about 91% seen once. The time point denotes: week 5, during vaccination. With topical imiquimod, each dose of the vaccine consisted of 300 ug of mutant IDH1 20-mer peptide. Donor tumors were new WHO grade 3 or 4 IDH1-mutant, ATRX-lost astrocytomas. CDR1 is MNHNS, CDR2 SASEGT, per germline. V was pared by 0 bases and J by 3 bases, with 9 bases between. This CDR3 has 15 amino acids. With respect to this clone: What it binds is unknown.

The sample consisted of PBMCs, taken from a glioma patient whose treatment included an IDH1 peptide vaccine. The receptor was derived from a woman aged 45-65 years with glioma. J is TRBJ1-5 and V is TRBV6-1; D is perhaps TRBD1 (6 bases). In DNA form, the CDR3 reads TGTGCCAGCAGTGAAGCAGGGACACCCAATCAGCCCCAGCATTTT. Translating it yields CASSEAGTPNQPQHF.